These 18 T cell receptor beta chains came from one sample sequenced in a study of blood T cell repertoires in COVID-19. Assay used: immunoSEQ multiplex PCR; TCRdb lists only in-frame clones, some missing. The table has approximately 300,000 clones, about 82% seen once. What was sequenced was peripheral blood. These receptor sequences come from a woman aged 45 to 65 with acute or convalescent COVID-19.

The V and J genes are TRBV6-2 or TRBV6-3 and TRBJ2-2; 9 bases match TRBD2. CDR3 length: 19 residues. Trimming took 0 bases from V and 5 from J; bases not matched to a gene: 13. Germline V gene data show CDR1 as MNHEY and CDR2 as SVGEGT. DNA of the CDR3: TGTGCCAGCAGTTACTCGGAAAAAACTAGCGGGTTGTGGACCGGGGAGCTGTTTTTT. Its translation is CASSYSEKTSGLWTGELFF.

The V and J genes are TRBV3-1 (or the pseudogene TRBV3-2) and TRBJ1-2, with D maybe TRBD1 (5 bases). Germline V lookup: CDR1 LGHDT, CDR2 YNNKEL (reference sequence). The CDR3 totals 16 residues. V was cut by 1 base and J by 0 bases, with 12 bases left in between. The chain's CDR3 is CASSQGGLLANYGYTF. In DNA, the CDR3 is TGTGCCAGCAGCCAAGGGGGACTCCTAGCTAACTATGGCTACACCTTC.

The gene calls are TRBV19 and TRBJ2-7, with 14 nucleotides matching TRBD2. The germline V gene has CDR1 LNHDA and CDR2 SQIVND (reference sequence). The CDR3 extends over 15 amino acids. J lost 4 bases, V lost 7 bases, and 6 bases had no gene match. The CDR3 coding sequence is TGTGCCAGTAACACCGGGACTAGCGGGAGATACGAGCAGTACTTC. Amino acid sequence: CASNTGTSGRYEQYF.

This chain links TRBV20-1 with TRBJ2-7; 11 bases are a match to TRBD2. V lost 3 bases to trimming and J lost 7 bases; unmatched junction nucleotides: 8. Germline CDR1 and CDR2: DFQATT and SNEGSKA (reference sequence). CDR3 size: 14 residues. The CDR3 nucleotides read TGCAGTGCTAGTCCCCCTAGCGGGAGGAGGGAGCAGTACTTC. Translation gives CSASPPSGRREQYF.

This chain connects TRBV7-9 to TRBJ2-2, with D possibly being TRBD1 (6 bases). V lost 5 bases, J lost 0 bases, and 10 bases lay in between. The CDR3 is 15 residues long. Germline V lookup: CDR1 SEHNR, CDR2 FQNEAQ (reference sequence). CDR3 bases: TGTGCCAGCAGCATCCGGGACACGAACACCGGGGAGCTGTTTTTT. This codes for CASSIRDTNTGELFF.

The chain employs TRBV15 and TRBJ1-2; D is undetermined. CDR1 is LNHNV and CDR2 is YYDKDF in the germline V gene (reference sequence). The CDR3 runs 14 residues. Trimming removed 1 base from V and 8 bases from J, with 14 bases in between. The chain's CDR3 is CATSRGGLWQGYTF. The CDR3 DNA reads TGTGCCACCAGCAGAGGAGGCCTCTGGCAAGGCTACACCTTC. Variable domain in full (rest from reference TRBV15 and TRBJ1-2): DAMVIQNPRYQVTQFGKPVTLSCSQTLNHNVMYWYQQKSSQAPKLLFHYYDKDFNNEADTPDNFQSRRPNTSFCFLDIRSPGLGDTAMYLCATSRGGLWQGYTFGSGTRLTVV.

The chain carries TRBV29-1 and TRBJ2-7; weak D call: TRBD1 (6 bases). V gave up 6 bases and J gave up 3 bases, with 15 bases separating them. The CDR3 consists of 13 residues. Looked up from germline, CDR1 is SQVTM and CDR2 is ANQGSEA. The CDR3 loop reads CSVDVQGSYEQYF. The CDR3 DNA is TGCAGCGTCGATGTACAGGGCAGCTACGAGCAGTACTTC.

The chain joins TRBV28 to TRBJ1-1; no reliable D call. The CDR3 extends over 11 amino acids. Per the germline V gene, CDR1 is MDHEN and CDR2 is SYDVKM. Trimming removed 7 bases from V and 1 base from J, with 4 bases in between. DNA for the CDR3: TGTGCCAGCACCGGGAACACTGAAGCTTTCTTT. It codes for CASTGNTEAFF. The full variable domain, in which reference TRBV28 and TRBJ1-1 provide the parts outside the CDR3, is DVKVTQSSRYLVKRTGEKVFLECVQDMDHENMFWYRQDPGLGLRLIYFSYDVKMKEKGDIPEGYSVSREKKERFSLILESASTNQTSMYLCASTGNTEAFFGQGTRLTVV.

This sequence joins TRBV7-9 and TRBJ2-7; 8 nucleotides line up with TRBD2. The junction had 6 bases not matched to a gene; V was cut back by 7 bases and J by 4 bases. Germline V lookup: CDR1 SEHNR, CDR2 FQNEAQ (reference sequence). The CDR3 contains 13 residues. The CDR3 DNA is TGTGCCAGCACTCGGGAGGGAATGTACGAGCAGTACTTC. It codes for CASTREGMYEQYF.

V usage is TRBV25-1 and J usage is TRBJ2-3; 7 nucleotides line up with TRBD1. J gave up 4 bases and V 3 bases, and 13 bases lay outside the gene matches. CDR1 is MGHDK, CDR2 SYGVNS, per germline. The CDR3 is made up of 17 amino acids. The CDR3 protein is CASSDPARAGGPDTQYF. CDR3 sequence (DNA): TGTGCCAGCAGTGATCCCGCTCGGGCAGGGGGACCAGATACGCAGTATTTT.

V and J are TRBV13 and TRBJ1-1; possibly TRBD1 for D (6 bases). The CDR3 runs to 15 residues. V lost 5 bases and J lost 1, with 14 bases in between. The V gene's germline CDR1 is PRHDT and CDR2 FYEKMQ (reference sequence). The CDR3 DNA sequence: TGTGCCAGCAGCGGCCGTAGGGACAAGAACACTGAAGCTTTCTTT. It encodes CASSGRRDKNTEAFF.

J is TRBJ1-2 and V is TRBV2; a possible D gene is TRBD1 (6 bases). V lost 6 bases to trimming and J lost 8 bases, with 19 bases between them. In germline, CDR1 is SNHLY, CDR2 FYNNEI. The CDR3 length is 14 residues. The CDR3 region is CASSPGSTGGGYTF. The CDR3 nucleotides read TGTGCCAGCAGCCCGGGAAGCACGGGGGGCGGCTACACCTTC.

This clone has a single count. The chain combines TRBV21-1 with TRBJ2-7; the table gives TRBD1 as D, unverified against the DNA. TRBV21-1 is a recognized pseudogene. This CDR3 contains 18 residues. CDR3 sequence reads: CASSKVAPGRGTAYEQYF. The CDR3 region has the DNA TGTGCCAGCAGCAAGGTGGCACCGGGCCGAGGGACAGCCTACGAGCAGTACTTC.

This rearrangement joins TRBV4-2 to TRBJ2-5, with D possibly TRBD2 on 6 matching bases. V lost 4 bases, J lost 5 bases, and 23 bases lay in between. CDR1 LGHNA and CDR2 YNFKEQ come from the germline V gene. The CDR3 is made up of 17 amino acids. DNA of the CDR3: TGTGCCAGCAGCCTAAGAGCAGGCGGGAATGACGGCGAGACCCAGTACTTC. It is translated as CASSLRAGGNDGETQYF.

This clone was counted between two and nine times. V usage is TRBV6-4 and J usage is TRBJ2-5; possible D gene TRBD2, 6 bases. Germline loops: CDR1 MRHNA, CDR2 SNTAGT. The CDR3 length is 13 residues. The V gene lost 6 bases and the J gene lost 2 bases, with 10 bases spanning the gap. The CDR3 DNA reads TGTGCCAGCAGCCGGGACTCACAAGAGACCCAGTACTTC. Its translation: CASSRDSQETQYF.

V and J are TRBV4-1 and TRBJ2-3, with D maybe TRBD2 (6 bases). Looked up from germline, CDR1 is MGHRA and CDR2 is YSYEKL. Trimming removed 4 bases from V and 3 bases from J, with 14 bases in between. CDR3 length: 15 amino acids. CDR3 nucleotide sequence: TGCGCCAGCAGCCCACTGACTAGGGGTACAGATACGCAGTATTTT. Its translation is CASSPLTRGTDTQYF.

CDR3 sequence: CASSTHLWGQAAYEQYF. CDR3 DNA sequence: TGTGCCAGTAGTACCCACCTCTGGGGACAGGCTGCCTACGAGCAGTACTTC. This chain joins TRBV19 and TRBJ2-7, with TRBD1 matching 8 bases. CDR3 size: 17 residues. Germline CDR1 LNHDA, CDR2 SQIVND (reference sequence). Trimming at V came to 4 bases and at J to 2 bases, leaving 13 bases not matched to a gene.

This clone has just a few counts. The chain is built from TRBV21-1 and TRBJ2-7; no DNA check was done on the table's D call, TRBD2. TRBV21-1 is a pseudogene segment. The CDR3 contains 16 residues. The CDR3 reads CASSKGGNRDSYEQYF. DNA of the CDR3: TGTGCCAGCAGCAAGGGAGGGAACAGGGACTCCTACGAGCAGTACTTC.